This T cell receptor (beta chain) was profiled in a study of molecular identifiers for immune sequencing clone quantification. The CDR3 totals 15 residues. TCRdb reprocessed the PCR reads via MiXCR and lists one record per CDR3 protein. This sample has some 680,000 distinct CDR3 sequences; less than 30% occur once, and the top ten carry 0.7% to 0.95%. Notes on this clonotype: A much bigger clone sits one base away, suggesting this may be a read error.

J is TRBJ2-3 and V is TRBV5-3; D is perhaps TRBD1 or TRBD2 (5 bases each). TRBV5-3 is noted as an ORF with a role that remains uncertain. This clonotype originated in a human donor in good health. Some libraries in this study had Jurkat cell RNA spiked in. What was sequenced was naive CD8+ T cells from blood, with Jurkat cell RNA spiked in. As for subset: FACS-sorted CD8+CD4-CCR7+CD45RA+ naive T cells. The CDR3 here is CASSLGDHLRDTQYF. CDR3 bases: TGTGCCAGCAGCTTGGGGGACCATCTCAGAGATACGCAGTATTTT.